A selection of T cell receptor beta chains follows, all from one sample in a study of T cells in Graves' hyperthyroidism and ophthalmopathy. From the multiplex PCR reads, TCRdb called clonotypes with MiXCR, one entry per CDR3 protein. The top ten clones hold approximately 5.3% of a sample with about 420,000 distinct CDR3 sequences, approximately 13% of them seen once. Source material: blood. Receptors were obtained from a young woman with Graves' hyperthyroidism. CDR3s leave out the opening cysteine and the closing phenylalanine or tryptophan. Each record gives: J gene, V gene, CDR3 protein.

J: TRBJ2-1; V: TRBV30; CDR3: AWSWGSSNEQF
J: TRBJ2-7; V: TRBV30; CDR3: AADTGASYEQY
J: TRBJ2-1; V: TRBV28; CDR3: ASSFRTLVYNEQF
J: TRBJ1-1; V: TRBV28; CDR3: ASRQGTVEFASF
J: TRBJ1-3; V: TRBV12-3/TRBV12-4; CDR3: ASSSWVRNSGNTIY
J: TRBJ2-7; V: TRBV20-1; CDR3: SASVTGGYYEQY
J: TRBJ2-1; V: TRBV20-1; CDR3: SASSERDYNEQF
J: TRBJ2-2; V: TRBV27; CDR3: ASSFQMAGELF
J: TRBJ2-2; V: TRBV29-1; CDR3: SVMDRGPNTGELF
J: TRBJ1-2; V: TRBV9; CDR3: ASSDPPDRGFHGYT
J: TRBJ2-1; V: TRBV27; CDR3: ASSLDRLAGEYNEQF
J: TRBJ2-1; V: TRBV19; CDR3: ASSMRGTSGRRNEQF
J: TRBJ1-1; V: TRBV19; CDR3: ASGDRAMNTEAF
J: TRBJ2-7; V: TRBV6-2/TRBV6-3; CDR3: ASSYPDRRYEQY
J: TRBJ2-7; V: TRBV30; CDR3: AWSLGSYEQY
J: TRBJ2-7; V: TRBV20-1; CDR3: SARAEGGYEQY
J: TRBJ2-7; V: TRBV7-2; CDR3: ASSSGLAGGSYEQY
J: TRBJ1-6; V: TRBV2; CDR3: ASSVKGVSPLH
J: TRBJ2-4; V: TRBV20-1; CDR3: SARSTWDRADIQY
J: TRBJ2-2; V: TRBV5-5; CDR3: ASSLLGGSTLAGELF
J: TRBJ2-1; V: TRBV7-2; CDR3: ASSPPAGEILF
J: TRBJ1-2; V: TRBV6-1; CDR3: ASSDRAGYGYT
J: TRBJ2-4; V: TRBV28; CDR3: ASTRGGLAKNIQY
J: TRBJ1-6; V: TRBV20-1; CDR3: SAGSGTGAQNSPLH
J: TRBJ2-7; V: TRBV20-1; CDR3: SARATSGRASREQY
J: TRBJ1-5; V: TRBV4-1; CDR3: ASSQDSVGYSNQPQH
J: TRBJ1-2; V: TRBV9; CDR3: ASSRHRGQGGYT
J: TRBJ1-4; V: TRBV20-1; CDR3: SALTGNFPGEKLF
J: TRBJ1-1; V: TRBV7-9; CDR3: ASSLAVAGDTEAF
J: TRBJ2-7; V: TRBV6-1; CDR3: ASSCTDRPKREGSYEQY
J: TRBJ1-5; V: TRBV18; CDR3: ASRETGDNQPQH
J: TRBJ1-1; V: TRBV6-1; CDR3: ASFRGSLNTEAF
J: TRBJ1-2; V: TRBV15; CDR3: ATSRDEGGYT
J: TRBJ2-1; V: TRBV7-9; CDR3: ASSSPQGRQF
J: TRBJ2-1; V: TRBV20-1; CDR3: SARGSSGSEEQF
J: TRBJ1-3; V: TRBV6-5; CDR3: ASSYQSGGAPGNTIY
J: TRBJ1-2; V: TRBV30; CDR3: AWAAGGVYGYT
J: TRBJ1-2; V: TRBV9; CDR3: ASSRPGRSRGYT
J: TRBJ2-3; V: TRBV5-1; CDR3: ASSPQGHSTDTQY
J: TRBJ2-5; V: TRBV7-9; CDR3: ASSLRPGDPQETQY
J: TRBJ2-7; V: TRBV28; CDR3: ASSFLPGGARKYEQY
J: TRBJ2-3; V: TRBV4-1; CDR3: ASSQDRVGTDTQY
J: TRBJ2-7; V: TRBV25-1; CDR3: ASIEWDKESSYEQY
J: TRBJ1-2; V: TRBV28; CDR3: ATGRDRVIYGYT
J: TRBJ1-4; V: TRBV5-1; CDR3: ASTSTGTGLEKLF